This T cell receptor beta chain was recorded in a study of cytomegalovirus exposure and HLA in healthy donors. This clone was seen more than once but under ten times. Unmatched junction bases numbered 3, after V lost 0 bases and J lost 2 bases. The CDR3 consists of 15 residues. Germline loops: CDR1 MGHRA, CDR2 YSYEKL. Both 60 Vbeta primers and 13 Jbeta primers went into the PCR. Sequencing used immunoSEQ multiplex PCR; TCRdb keeps in-frame clones, though not all of them. The data show 110,000 to 150,000 clones, 9.7% seen once. The V and J genes are TRBV4-1 and TRBJ1-1, with 7 bases lining up with TRBD1. The receptor was derived from a man aged 50-60 years in good health and CMV-seronegative. The material sequenced was PBMCs. The CDR3 DNA sequence: TGCGCCAGCAGCCAAGATCGGGACAGTAACACTGAAGCTTTCTTT. Translation gives CASSQDRDSNTEAFF.